This T cell receptor beta chain was obtained from a study of control samples from healthy donors and cancer patients. Germline trimming cut 5 bases from V and 2 bases from J; bases unmatched to any gene: 8. Per the germline V gene, CDR1 is SGHAT and CDR2 is FQNNGV. The CDR3 is 15 residues long. Generated by immunoSEQ multiplex PCR, the TCRdb table keeps only in-frame clones and is missing some. There are 80,000 or so clones in the sample; 90% to 95% occur only once, and 6.2% lies in the top ten. The sequenced material came from blood. The receptor comes from a woman aged 40 to 55 in good health. The chain employs TRBV11-2 and TRBJ2-7; TRBD2 matches at 8 bases. DNA of the CDR3: TGTGCCAGCAGCCCCCTAGCGGGCGTCGCCTACGAGCAGTACTTC. This gives the protein CASSPLAGVAYEQYF.